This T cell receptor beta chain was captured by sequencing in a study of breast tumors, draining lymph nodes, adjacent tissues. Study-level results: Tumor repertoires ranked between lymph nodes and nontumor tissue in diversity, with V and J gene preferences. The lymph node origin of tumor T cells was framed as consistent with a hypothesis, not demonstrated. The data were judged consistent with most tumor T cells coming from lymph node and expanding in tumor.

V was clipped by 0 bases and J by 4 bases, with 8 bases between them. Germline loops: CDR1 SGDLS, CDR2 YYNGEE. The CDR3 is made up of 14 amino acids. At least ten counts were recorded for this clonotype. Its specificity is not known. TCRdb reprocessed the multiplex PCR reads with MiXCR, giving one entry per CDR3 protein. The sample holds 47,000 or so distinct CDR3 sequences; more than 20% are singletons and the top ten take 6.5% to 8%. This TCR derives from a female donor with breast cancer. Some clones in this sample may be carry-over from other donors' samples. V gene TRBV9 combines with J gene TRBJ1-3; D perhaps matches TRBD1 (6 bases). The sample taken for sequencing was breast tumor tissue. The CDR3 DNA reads TGTGCCAGCAGCGTAGGGCAGGGGGGAAACACCATATATTTT. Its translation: CASSVGQGGNTIYF.